The present TCR beta chain was sequenced within a study of spatial heterogeneity in lung cancer (dated by TCRdb to about 2019). About the full investigation: More beta-chain than alpha-chain transcripts were consistently detected, likely reflecting higher beta-chain transcript abundance. A strong correlation was found between TCR transcript counts in tumor regions and a T cell transcriptional module score from matched bulk RNA-seq. In the raw uncorrected reads, each unique combination of TCR and UMI appeared on average more than ten times. The study quantitatively compared TCR alpha and beta repertoires across multiple tumor regions, matched nontumor lung and blood in non-small cell lung cancer. Nonsynonymous mutation counts, determined by whole-exome sequencing of tumor tissue, were related to TCR repertoire features. At surgery, both alpha and beta chains were TCR-sequenced in over 200 tumor regions, fewer than 85 matched nontumor lung samples and some 58 PBMC samples.

The library was obtained by 5' RACE. Sequencing used a NextSeq 500. To allow correction of PCR and sequencing errors, the TCR library protocol tagged every TCR cDNA molecule with a unique molecular identifier. On the study's bioinformatics: Decombinator tools were used for TCR identification, UMI-based error correction and CDR3 extraction. TCRs above a frequency of 2 per 1,000, corresponding to the top 1% of the tumor frequency distribution, were defined as expanded. Expanded tumor TCRs were classed as regional if statistically deemed absent (corrected P<0.05) from at least one tumor region, otherwise ubiquitous. Each repertoire was subsampled 100 times to 5,000 TCRs, after which Renyi diversity was computed with the R vegan package. CDR3 similarity networks were built from amino acid triplet string-kernel similarity, with CDR3s being connected when pairwise similarity was above 0.82. TCRdb reprocessed the public reads (quality trimming at Q25 with fastp, clone calling with MiXCR) and kept in-frame beta chains. Each entry merges the rows of one CDR3 protein and shows their most common DNA and genes. TCRdb assigned the V and J calls; the authors' analysis was not used. Recorded for this sample are roughly 7,000 distinct CDR3 sequences; 14% to 15% of them occurred a single time. 7.5% to 10% of the sample is held by the ten biggest clonotypes.

The sample's time point, from its label and the paper: sample taken at primary tumor resection. Samples were obtained from approximately 77 patients with early-stage, untreated non-small cell lung cancer from the lung TRACERx cohort. For TCR sequencing, whole RNA was extracted from tumor and nontumor lung tissue, or from cryopreserved PBMC samples, and no cell sorting was done. Patients were selected for TCR sequencing only if sufficient RNA was available from at least two tumor regions. Before being selected, tumor and adjacent nontumor lung specimens were reviewed by a lung pathologist. This clonotype was picked up many times. Which antigen it targets is not known. Base quality data are lacking; no much larger clone is found one base away. A library made for alpha chains picked up this beta chain off target, so its size means little. Results the study describes overall, beyond this receptor: The number of expanded intratumoral alpha and beta TCRs correlated with the tumor nonsynonymous mutation count. Confirming at a functional level the hypothesis that regional TCRs recognize regional mutations was considered to require additional single-cell paired TCR alpha and beta sequencing. Counts of ubiquitous and regional expanded TCRs correlated with counts of ubiquitous and regional nonsynonymous mutations, respectively. TCR-seq was estimated to cover only roughly 7% of tumor T cells for alpha chains and approximately 13% for beta chains.

The germline V end is reduced by 4 bases and the J end by 4 bases; junction bases left unmatched: 5. Inclusive of the bounding cysteine and phenylalanine, the CDR3 is 16 residues long. Just the 48-base CDR3 DNA is kept, in frame starting at base 1. According to the germline V gene, CDR1 reads LGHNT and CDR2 reads FRNRAP. The chain is assembled from TRBV12-5 and TRBJ2-3; TRBD2 lines up with 13 middle nucleotides. The sequence came from a female donor with early-stage non-small cell lung cancer. This specimen consisted of lung tumor tissue, obtained at surgery. Here the CDR3 is given as CASGSGLAGVADTQYF. The nucleotide sequence is given as TGTGCTAGTGGTTCCGGACTAGCGGGGGTGGCAGATACGCAGTATTTT.